This T cell receptor (beta chain) was identified in a study of human T cells and chemical hapten exposure (dated by TCRdb to about 2021). Looking at the study overall: For sensitization, 2% DPC in acetone was applied to a 2 cm by 2 cm area of upper inner arm skin. Peripheral blood TCR repertoire changes were tracked in vivo in alopecia patients during primary and secondary sensitization to the hapten diphenylcyclopropenone (DPC). Alopecia areata with under or over 50% scalp involvement, alopecia totalis and alopecia universalis were represented in the patient cohort, which was mostly female. The libraries were sequenced as a pool, and the TCR yield per sample differed mostly because of small variations in library volumes within the pool. Throughout the approximately 25-week study period, patients were also given weekly therapeutic DPC doses on the scalp. Patient blood was sampled pre-sensitization (week 0) and at 2, 6 and about 24 weeks after DPC sensitization. About 29 alopecia patients gave blood for TCR sequencing at one to four time points (pre-sensitization, 2, 6 and 24 weeks). Patch testing was done on the upper back using Finn chambers containing 0.01% DPC, and results were scored after 6 days according to International Contact Dermatitis Research Group standards.

The junction shows trimming of 3 bases on V and 0 bases on J, plus 10 bases between the germline ends. The germline V gene gives CDR1 as SGDLS and CDR2 as YYNGEE. Spanning cysteine to phenylalanine, the CDR3 consists of 14 amino acids. This entry keeps only the CDR3 DNA: 42 bases, framed from base 1. The study at large found these results: Compared with pre-sensitization or healthy control sets, expanded TCRs formed significantly more large CDR3 similarity clusters, which is consistent with antigen-driven responses. Patch test score was positively correlated with the number of PT1 expanded TCRs, with significance at thresholds 8, 16 and 32 but not at 4. All patients had alopecia, a presumed autoimmune disease, so their immune response might differ from that of healthy individuals. Repeated subsampling changed both the strength of the expansion versus patch-test correlation and the threshold at which the correlation became significant. DPC sensitization did not change how many TCRs were above 1 in 1000 frequency, and no evidence was found of alterations in global repertoire structure.

Preparation of the library involved RACE. TCRdb lists the instrument as NextSeq 500. Library preparation attached unique molecular identifiers to individual cDNA molecules for quantitative, reproducible TCR counting. Each blood RNA sample was used to sequence both TCR alpha and TCR beta chains. As for the original processing: A median of roughly 99,000 TCRs per sample was observed, with a range of about 23,224 to 690,600. The Decombinator software suite was used to annotate the V, J and CDR3 of the TCR reads. Every sample was subsampled to the same number of TCRs (28,000) for the PS versus PT1 abundance plots. Expanded TCRs were defined as absent before sensitization and observed at least eight times at the 2-week time point. Using fastp at Q25 and MiXCR, TCRdb reprocessed the public reads and kept productive beta chains. Entries are consolidated by CDR3 protein sequence, retaining the most common genes and DNA. The V and J calls follow TCRdb's processing rather than the paper's. This sample has some 170,000 distinct CDR3 sequences in its table, and 25% to 35% of those were observed once. In total, the top ten clones hold roughly 2.2% of the sample.

This sample's time point label indicates: patch test 3, about 24 weeks after DPC sensitization. The treatment or condition label, as the study defines it: therapeutic diphenylcyclopropenone sensitization with weekly scalp DPC. At each patch-test visit, blood was drawn before the patch test was applied. Patients were eligible if aged 18 to 70, diagnosed with alopecia and judged suitable for DPC therapy, and pregnant patients were excluded. Total RNA was extracted from unfractionated whole blood that had been collected in Tempus Blood RNA tubes. About this clonotype itself: Its antigen is unknown. No qualities accompany the bases; no much larger clone lies one base away.

The sequencing used whole blood, collected in connection with sensitization to the hapten diphenylcyclopropenone (DPC). The TCR comes from a woman in her late teens or twenties with alopecia areata. Some clones in this sample may be carry-over from other donors' samples. The sequence is built from TRBV9 and TRBJ2-7; no D gene call is confident. The CDR3 region has the sequence CASSGGPDSYEQYF. The bases read TGTGCCAGCAGCGGCGGACCGGACTCCTACGAGCAGTACTTC.